These 9 T cell receptor beta chains came from one sample sequenced in a study of CD8+ T cells in alopecia areata. Following extraction, RNA underwent reverse transcription to cDNA, which served as the sequencing template. The repertoire was sequenced with immunoSEQ multiplex PCR; TCRdb's copy has only in-frame clones and lacks some. The data contain more than 200,000 clones, around two thirds of them singletons. The sequenced sample was CD4+ T cells sorted from blood, obtained at week 0. These receptors came from a human donor with alopecia areata.

This clone was observed a few times. J is TRBJ2-5 and V is TRBV27; perhaps TRBD2 as D (6 bases). In germline, CDR1 is MNHEY, CDR2 SMNVEV (reference sequence). This CDR3 has 13 residues. The V end lost 6 bases, the J end lost 4 bases, and 12 bases lay between the germline ends. The chain's CDR3 is CASSGGSRETQYF. Here the CDR3 DNA reads TGTGCCAGCAGCGGGGGAAGCCGAGAGACCCAGTACTTC.

The chain recombines TRBV11-2 with TRBJ1-1; D call uncertain. Per germline, CDR1 SGHAT and CDR2 FQNNGV. This CDR3 has 13 residues. Trimming took off 1 base at V and 7 bases at J, with 10 bases between the two ends. Here the CDR3 DNA reads TGTGCCAGCAGCTTAGCAGGCAGCCTTGAAGCTTTCTTT. It codes for CASSLAGSLEAFF.

The chain uses TRBV29-1 and TRBJ2-1, with 7 bases matching TRBD2. J lost 6 bases, V lost 5 bases, and 4 bases had no gene match. The CDR3 runs to 12 residues. Germline V gene lookup returns CDR1 SQVTM and CDR2 ANQGSEA. The DNA of the CDR3 is TGCAGCGTTATTAGCGGGCCCAATGAGCAGTTCTTC. It specifies CSVISGPNEQFF.

CDR3 amino acids: CASSLAVGLSTDTQYF. CDR3 in DNA: TGCGCCAGCAGCTTGGCCGTGGGACTTAGCACAGATACGCAGTATTTT. The V call is TRBV5-1, the J call TRBJ2-3; D is possibly TRBD2 (6 bases). The ends were cut back, 0 bases at V and 0 bases at J, with 11 bases in the middle. The CDR3 totals 16 residues. Germline V gene sequence: CDR1 SGHRS, CDR2 YFSETQ. The variable domain in full, with the rest retrieved from reference TRBV5-1 and TRBJ2-3, is KAGVTQTPRYLIKTRGQQVTLSCSPISGHRSVSWYQQTPGQGLQFLFEYFSETQRNKGNFPGRFSGRQFSNSRSEMNVSTLELGDSALYLCASSLAVGLSTDTQYFGPGTRLTVL.

This clone was seen a handful of times. CDR3 coding DNA: TGCGCCAGCAGCTTGAAGTCTAGCGGAGTCGATGAGCAGTTCTTC. It specifies CASSLKSSGVDEQFF. V usage is TRBV5-1 and J usage is TRBJ2-1; 7 nucleotides match TRBD2. The germline CDR1 and CDR2 sequences are SGHRS and YFSETQ. J was trimmed by 8 bases and V by 1 base; bases with no gene match: 9. The CDR3 consists of 15 residues. Filled out from reference TRBV5-1 and TRBJ2-1, the complete variable domain reads KAGVTQTPRYLIKTRGQQVTLSCSPISGHRSVSWYQQTPGQGLQFLFEYFSETQRNKGNFPGRFSGRQFSNSRSEMNVSTLELGDSALYLCASSLKSSGVDEQFFGPGTRLTVL.

Only a few counts were recorded for this clone. This chain uses TRBV11-2 with TRBJ1-6, with D unresolved. The CDR3 totals 12 residues. CDR1 and CDR2 (germline): SGHAT, FQNNGV. The germline V and J ends were trimmed by 5 bases and 7 bases, with 6 bases remaining between them. The CDR3 region is CASSPPNSPLHF. DNA of the CDR3: TGTGCCAGCAGCCCGCCGAATTCACCCCTCCACTTT.

Here the CDR3 DNA reads TGTGCCTGGAGTCCCACCGGGGGGTACAATGAGCAGTTCTTC. Amino acids: CAWSPTGGYNEQFF. The chain couples TRBV30 to TRBJ2-1; the match to TRBD2 covers 7 bases. Germline lookup yields CDR1 GTSNPN and CDR2 SVGIG (reference sequence). The V and J ends lost 2 bases and 4 bases, in that order; junction bases with no gene match: 5. The CDR3 extends over 14 amino acids.

A word on this clone: The sample holds other DNA sequences that translate to the same CDR3. The chain combines TRBV2 with TRBJ2-3; 8 positions match TRBD2. CDR3 length equals 13 residues. Per germline, CDR1 SNHLY and CDR2 FYNNEI. V lost 5 bases to trimming and J lost 4 bases; unmatched junction nucleotides: 2. The CDR3 DNA follows: TGTGCCAGCAGTAGCGGGGGCGCAGATACGCAGTATTTT. Its protein product is CASSSGGADTQYF.

Remarks on this clone: The sample carries other DNA sequences with the same CDR3. V usage is TRBV30 and J usage is TRBJ1-6; D is uncertain. The CDR3 totals 11 residues. With 0 bases removed from V and 9 bases from J, the gap between germline ends came to 3 bases. Germline CDR1 and CDR2: GTSNPN and SVGIG (reference sequence). This CDR3 reads CAWSVSSPLHF. The CDR3 coding sequence is TGTGCCTGGAGTGTTAGTTCACCCCTCCACTTT.